This T cell receptor (beta chain) appears in the sequencing data of a study of post-analysis software for immune sequencing data. Overall study: Recorded disease courses covered relapsing-remitting, secondary progressive and progressive-relapsing multiple sclerosis. Some patients had no subtype annotation. Overall study findings and caveats: TRBV segments more frequent in patients than in controls numbered five and included TRBV5-6, TRBV5-1 and TRBV20-1.

This clonotype was seen a few times. Its antigen is not identified. CDR3 length: 15 amino acids. J lost 0 bases, V lost 4 bases, and 2 bases had no gene match. The germline CDR1 and CDR2 sequences are MNHEY and SVGAGI. Unique molecular identifiers featured in each of the TCR beta cDNA libraries. Via MiXCR, TCRdb re-called the PCR reads, giving one row per CDR3 protein. The sample yields 450,000 to 700,000 distinct CDR3 sequences, 44% seen once. The rearrangement links TRBV6-5 to TRBJ2-7; 11 bases match TRBD2. Sequenced input: blood. The receptor comes from a girl aged 10-17 years with multiple sclerosis. The CDR3 DNA sequence: TGTGCCAGCAGTTTTACTAGCGGGGGCTCCTACGAGCAGTACTTC. Its protein is CASSFTSGGSYEQYF.